Below, 24 T cell receptor beta chains from the same sample are listed, as sequenced in a study of blood T cell repertoires in COVID-19. The assay was immunoSEQ multiplex PCR, and TCRdb's table has in-frame clones only and misses some. The data show approximately 140,000 clones, 75% to 90% seen once. Input material: peripheral blood. These receptors all come from a woman aged 60-70 years with COVID-19, enrolled during active disease.

J is TRBJ1-1 and V is TRBV7-8; perhaps TRBD1 as D (5 bases). CDR1 SGHVS and CDR2 FQNEAQ come from the germline V gene. This CDR3 is built from 15 residues. V was trimmed by 4 bases and J by 6 bases, leaving 18 bases between them. CDR3 residues: CASSYSTDSKAEAFF. CDR3 sequence (DNA): TGTGCCAGCAGCTACTCAACAGACAGCAAGGCTGAAGCTTTCTTT. Full variable domain (missing parts from reference TRBV7-8 and TRBJ1-1): GAGVSQSPRYKVAKRGQDVALRCDPISGHVSLFWYQQALGQGPEFLTYFQNEAQLDKSGLPSDRFFAERPEGSVSTLKIQRTQQEDSAVYLCASSYSTDSKAEAFFGQGTRLTVV.

The CDR3 loop is CASLRATGNDGDGYTF. Written as DNA, the CDR3 is TGTGCCAGTCTGAGGGCTACAGGGAATGACGGCGATGGCTACACCTTC. This rearrangement joins TRBV19 to TRBJ1-2; perhaps TRBD1 as D (6 bases). The CDR3 is 16 residues long. The germline V and J ends were trimmed by 8 bases and 6 bases, with 25 bases remaining between them. Per germline, CDR1 LNHDA and CDR2 SQIVND (reference sequence). The full variable domain, rest sourced from reference TRBV19 and TRBJ1-2, is DGGITQSPKYLFRKEGQNVTLSCEQNLNHDAMYWYRQDPGQGLRLIYYSQIVNDFQKGDIAEGYSVSREKKESFPLTVTSAQKNPTAFYLCASLRATGNDGDGYTFGSGTRLTVV.

This chain links TRBV29-1 with TRBJ2-2, with 9 bases identical to TRBD1. Germline V gives CDR1 SQVTM, CDR2 ANQGSEA. Losses at the gene ends were 7 bases for V and 1 base for J; bases not matched to a gene: 4. This CDR3 has 14 amino acids. The CDR3 loop is CSAPGQGNTGELFF. CDR3 bases: TGCAGCGCCCCGGGACAGGGGAACACCGGGGAGCTGTTTTTT.

The CDR3: CASSQGGTGVSYEQYF. CDR3 in DNA: TGTGCCAGCAGCCAAGGGGGGACAGGGGTCTCCTACGAGCAGTACTTC. V usage is TRBV3-1 (or the pseudogene TRBV3-2) and J usage is TRBJ2-7; 10 nucleotides align to TRBD1. With 1 base clipped from V and 0 bases from J, the junction kept 3 bases outside the gene matches. The CDR3 covers 16 residues. The V gene's germline CDR1 is LGHDT and CDR2 YNNKEL (reference sequence).

CDR3: CASSEVGTPDTEAFF. In DNA, the CDR3 is TGTGCCAGCAGTGAAGTGGGGACACCAGACACTGAAGCTTTCTTT. This chain links TRBV6-1 with TRBJ1-1, with D tentatively TRBD1 (6 bases). The CDR3 spans 15 residues. Germline lookup yields CDR1 MNHNS and CDR2 SASEGT. V was pared by 1 base and J by 3 bases, with 12 bases between.

The rearrangement uses TRBV6-1 and TRBJ2-2; TRBD2 aligns across 11 bases. CDR3 length: 16 amino acids. Losses at the gene ends were 4 bases for V and 3 bases for J; bases not matched to a gene: 4. From germline, CDR1 is MNHNS and CDR2 SASEGT. CDR3 in amino acids: CASSAFSGGDTGELFF. The CDR3 DNA reads TGTGCCAGCAGTGCCTTTAGCGGGGGGGACACCGGGGAGCTGTTTTTT.

The J gene is TRBJ1-5, the V gene TRBV7-8, with D uncertain. CDR3 length equals 14 residues. Germline V gene sequence: CDR1 SGHVS, CDR2 FQNEAQ. V shed 6 bases and J shed 0 bases, with 9 bases lying between them. Here the CDR3 DNA reads TGTGCCAGCAGTCTGGCTTATAGCAATCAGCCCCAGCATTTT. It specifies CASSLAYSNQPQHF.

This clone was seen a few times. The chain has TRBV7-2 and TRBJ2-7; 8 bases match TRBD1. The CDR3 extends over 15 amino acids. The germline V gene has CDR1 SGHTA and CDR2 FQGNSA. J was trimmed by 2 bases and V by 5 bases; bases with no gene match: 8. The CDR3 region has the DNA TGTGCCAGCAGCCTCCCTCGACAGGGGCCCTACGAGCAGTACTTC. Amino acids: CASSLPRQGPYEQYF.

This sequence joins TRBV20-1 and TRBJ2-7; TRBD1 agrees at 7 bases. CDR3 length: 11 residues. The germline V gene encodes CDR1 DFQATT and CDR2 SNEGSKA (reference sequence). The V gene end was trimmed by 5 bases and the J gene end by 7 bases; junction bases not matched to a gene: 5. CDR3 sequence (DNA): TGCAGTGCTTCTAAGGACAGGGAGCAGTACTTC. Protein sequence: CSASKDREQYF.

The chain links TRBV4-1 to TRBJ1-5, with a tentative D call TRBD1 (6 bases). The CDR3 is made up of 16 amino acids. Germline V lookup: CDR1 MGHRA, CDR2 YSYEKL. V was shortened by 4 bases and J by 4 bases, with 17 bases between the two germline ends. The CDR3 bases are TGCGCCAGCAGCCGGGCAGGACAGACCAGTAATCAGCCCCAGCATTTT. Protein: CASSRAGQTSNQPQHF.

This chain links TRBV20-1 with TRBJ2-5; no clear D gene. The CDR3 length is 11 residues. CDR1 is DFQATT and CDR2 is SNEGSKA in the germline V gene (reference sequence). V was pared by 5 bases and J by 2 bases, with 6 bases between. CDR3 DNA: TGCAGTGCTGAGGTGCAAGAGACCCAGTACTTC. Translated: CSAEVQETQYF.

Here the CDR3 reads CASSQGGVLYGYTF. The CDR3, as DNA: TGTGCCAGCAGCCAAGGGGGGGTCCTCTATGGCTACACCTTC. The chain joins TRBV3-1 (or the pseudogene TRBV3-2) to TRBJ1-2; TRBD1 might be the D (5 bases). Trimming shortened V by 1 base and J by 4 bases, and 10 bases separated the two germline ends. The CDR3 spans 14 residues. In germline, CDR1 is LGHDT, CDR2 YNNKEL (reference sequence).

The V gene is TRBV18, the J gene TRBJ2-2; 7 positions match TRBD2. The germline V gene has CDR1 KGHSH and CDR2 LQKENI. The CDR3 has 16 residues. The V and J ends lost 0 bases and 3 bases, in that order; junction bases with no gene match: 4. The CDR3 DNA reads as TGTGCCAGCTCACCACCTGCGGGGGACCACACCGGGGAGCTGTTTTTT. Translated, it gives CASSPPAGDHTGELFF. Full variable domain (remainder filled in from reference TRBV18 and TRBJ2-2): NAGVMQNPRHLVRRRGQEARLRCSPMKGHSHVYWYRQLPEEGLKFMVYLQKENIIDESGMPKERFSAEFPKEGPSILRIQQVVRGDSAAYFCASSPPAGDHTGELFFGEGSRLTVL.

This chain joins TRBV21-1 and TRBJ2-1; the table's D call of TRBD1 was not tested on the DNA. TRBV21-1 is a pseudogene segment. CDR3 size: 15 residues. The CDR3, as DNA: TGTGCCAGCAGCACAACAGGGGGCTCCTACAATGAGCAGTTCTTC. Protein: CASSTTGGSYNEQFF.

Only one count was recorded for this clone. CDR3 sequence: CASSPSTGGWETQYF. CDR3 nucleotide sequence: TGTGCCAGCAGTCCCTCGACAGGGGGCTGGGAGACCCAGTACTTC. V gene TRBV27 combines with J gene TRBJ2-5, with 10 bases aligning to TRBD1. Germline V gene sequence: CDR1 MNHEY, CDR2 SMNVEV (reference sequence). The CDR3 totals 15 residues. V shed 5 bases, J shed 5 bases, and the junction held 8 bases outside the gene matches.

This chain joins TRBV10-3 and TRBJ2-7; 10 bases are a match to TRBD1. V trimming: 7 bases; J trimming: 2 bases; junction bases outside the gene matches: 2. Per the germline V gene, CDR1 is ENHRY and CDR2 is SYGVKD. The CDR3 loop spans 13 amino acids. CDR3 bases: TGTGCCATCAAAGGACAGGGGGCCTACGAGCAGTACTTC. Its protein is CAIKGQGAYEQYF.

This clone was seen only a few times. The genes are TRBV6-5 and TRBJ2-7; 7 positions match TRBD1. This CDR3 has 14 residues. V lost 7 bases to trimming and J lost 0 bases; unmatched junction nucleotides: 6. CDR1 is MNHEY, CDR2 SVGAGI, per germline. DNA for the CDR3: TGTGCCAGCACACCGGGACAGAGCTCCTACGAGCAGTACTTC. Protein: CASTPGQSSYEQYF.

V is TRBV6-6 and J is TRBJ1-3; D remains ambiguous. V gave up 2 bases and J gave up 2 bases, with 4 bases separating them. The CDR3 has 13 amino acids. Germline V gene data show CDR1 as MNHNY and CDR2 as SVGAGI (reference sequence). The chain's CDR3 is CASSYPAGNTIYF. The CDR3 nucleotides read TGTGCCAGCAGTTACCCGGCTGGAAACACCATATATTTT.

The chain couples TRBV10-3 to TRBJ1-2; 9 bases map to TRBD1. This CDR3 is built from 15 residues. The J segment lost 6 bases and the V segment lost 10 bases, leaving 15 bases of the junction unmatched. Germline CDR1 is ENHRY and CDR2 is SYGVKD. The CDR3 bases are TGTGCCAGCCGTGAGAGTTATGGACAGGGGCATGGCTACACCTTC. It codes for CASRESYGQGHGYTF.

The chain employs TRBV4-1 and TRBJ1-2, with a weak D call TRBD1 (5 bases). V was shortened by 3 bases and J by 3 bases, with 5 bases between the two germline ends. In germline, CDR1 is MGHRA, CDR2 YSYEKL. CDR3 size: 12 residues. The CDR3 reads CASSHRDYGYTF. Written as DNA, the CDR3 is TGCGCCAGCAGCCACAGGGACTATGGCTACACCTTC.

This rearrangement joins TRBV5-6 to TRBJ2-7; 8 bases line up with TRBD2. The germline CDR1 and CDR2 sequences are SGHDT and YYEEEE. CDR3 length: 14 amino acids. V lost 1 base, J lost 4 bases, and 4 bases stayed unmatched. The CDR3 DNA reads as TGTGCCAGCAGCTTGTCGGCGGGGGGATACGAGCAGTACTTC. It is translated as CASSLSAGGYEQYF.

The chain uses TRBV6-5 and TRBJ1-1, with TRBD1 matching over 8 bases. The J segment lost 10 bases and the V segment lost 9 bases, leaving 16 bases of the junction unmatched. Germline V gene sequence: CDR1 MNHEY, CDR2 SVGAGI. The CDR3 sequence is 14 residues long. The CDR3 reads CASSTGGRFGRAFF. The CDR3, as DNA: TGTGCCAGTTCCACAGGGGGGCGCTTCGGTCGAGCTTTCTTT.

In its sample, this clone was seen a few times. This CDR3 is CASSFKPRTGYRTNTGELFF. The DNA of the CDR3 is TGTGCCAGCAGCTTCAAACCAAGGACAGGATACCGTACGAACACCGGGGAGCTGTTTTTT. The chain carries TRBV7-8 and TRBJ2-2; the match to TRBD1 covers 7 bases. J gave up 0 bases and V 3 bases, and 16 bases lay outside the gene matches. From germline, CDR1 is SGHVS and CDR2 FQNEAQ. The CDR3 extends over 20 amino acids.

This clone turned up a few times. The gene calls are TRBV6-5 and TRBJ1-1; the D is unclear. The CDR3 covers 15 residues. V lost 6 bases, J lost 2 bases, and 16 bases lay in between. Germline V gene sequence: CDR1 MNHEY, CDR2 SVGAGI. CDR3 nucleotide sequence: TGTGCCAGCAGCCGCAAATCGCACAGTAACACTGAAGCTTTCTTT. It codes for CASSRKSHSNTEAFF.